Listed below are T cell receptor beta chains from one sample, sequenced in a study of blood T cell repertoires in COVID-19. The method was immunoSEQ multiplex PCR; TCRdb's version includes in-frame clones alone and lacks a portion of them. There are about 74,000 clones in the sample; roughly three quarters occur only once, and 15% to 20% lies in the top ten. Sequencing was performed on peripheral blood. The origin of the receptors is a man between 65 and 80 years old with active or convalescent COVID-19. CDR3s include the opening cysteine and the closing phenylalanine or tryptophan. The D gene is left open where the match is weak. Rows may omit the clone size; those that give it use once, few, many or a size class.

v_call	clone_size	j_call	d_call	cdr3_nt	cdr3_aa
TRBV4-2	once	TRBJ2-2	TRBD2	TGTGCCAGCAGCCCACCTTCTGATCTAGCGGGTGAGCAAAACACCGGGGAGCTGTTTTTT	CASSPPSDLAGEQNTGELFF
TRBV2	.	TRBJ1-1	TRBD1	TGTGCCAGTTGGACAGGAAACAACACTGAAGCTTTCTTT	CASWTGNNTEAFF
TRBV5-1	.	TRBJ1-1	.	TGCGCCAGCACCCGCGGGCCAGGGGAAAGGTTAACCGGCACTGAAGCTTTCTTT	CASTRGPGERLTGTEAFF
TRBV29-1	.	TRBJ1-6	.	TGCAGCGTTGTACAGGGCGATCGGGGCTCACCCCTCCACTTT	CSVVQGDRGSPLHF
TRBV18	.	TRBJ1-1	.	TGTGCCAGCTTAGAGACACCTCGGTGGGACACTGAAGCTTTCTTT	CASLETPRWDTEAFF
TRBV4-1	.	TRBJ2-5	TRBD2	TGCGCCAGCAGCCAAGACCAGCGGGGGACCTTGGGGCAAGAGACCCAGTACTTC	CASSQDQRGTLGQETQYF
TRBV7-8	.	TRBJ2-5	TRBD2	TGTGCCAGCAGCACTAGAGGACTAGAGGGAGAGACCCAGTACTTC	CASSTRGLEGETQYF
TRBV12-3/TRBV12-4	once	TRBJ1-2	.	TGTGCCACCGACACCGCTAACTATGGCTACACCTTC	CATDTANYGYTF
TRBV2	.	TRBJ1-2	.	TGTGCCAGCAAATACCAAGCCTATGGCTACACCTTC	CASKYQAYGYTF
TRBV28	few	TRBJ2-1	.	TGTGCCAGCAGAAAGGGGCAATTCTACAATGAGCAGTTCTTC	CASRKGQFYNEQFF
TRBV29-1	.	TRBJ2-5	.	TGCAGCGTTGTAGTGTCCCAAGAGACCCAGTACTTC	CSVVVSQETQYF
TRBV2	once	TRBJ2-2	.	TGTGCCACCACTCTCCTACCCCAGGGGGGTGCCGGGGAGCTGTTTTTT	CATTLLPQGGAGELFF
TRBV7-2	.	TRBJ2-1	TRBD1	TGTGCCAGCAGCGTTCCGGGACAGGGATACAATGAGCAGTTCTTC	CASSVPGQGYNEQFF
TRBV5-4	.	TRBJ2-6	.	TGTGCCAGCAGCTTTTCCGGACAGCCTTACTCTGGGGCCAACGTCCTGACTTTC	CASSFSGQPYSGANVLTF
TRBV5-4	few	TRBJ2-3	TRBD2	TGTGCCAGCAGCTTGACAGCGGGGGGGAACACAGATACGCAGTATTTT	CASSLTAGGNTDTQYF
TRBV19	.	TRBJ1-5	TRBD1	TGTGCCAGTAGACCCGGACAGGGCGAAGCAGGTCAGCCCCAGCATTTT	CASRPGQGEAGQPQHF
TRBV6-6	.	TRBJ1-6	TRBD1	TGTGCCAGCAGTTACTCGGGGACAGGTTATTCACCCCTCCACTTT	CASSYSGTGYSPLHF
TRBV5-1	.	TRBJ2-3	TRBD2	TGCGCCAGCAAAGGCGGGGGGCACACAGATACGCAGTATTTT	CASKGGGHTDTQYF
TRBV29-1	few	TRBJ1-1	TRBD1	TGCAGCGGAGGACAGGGGGAAGCTGAAGCTTTCTTT	CSGGQGEAEAFF
TRBV30	.	TRBJ1-1	.	TGTGCCTGGAGCAGAGGGATCCCTGAAGCTTTCTTT	CAWSRGIPEAFF
TRBV11-2	many	TRBJ2-2	.	TGTGCCAGCAGCTTCCGAGGCAGGGGTGGTTCCGGGGAGCTGTTTTTT	CASSFRGRGGSGELFF
TRBV28	.	TRBJ1-1	.	TGTGCCAGCAGTGAACAGGGACCCGAAGCTTTCTTT	CASSEQGPEAFF
TRBV5-4	.	TRBJ2-1	TRBD1	TGTGCCAGCAGCTTGGATGCAGGGGGCTCAGGCAATGAGCAGTTCTTC	CASSLDAGGSGNEQFF
TRBV29-1	many	TRBJ1-2	.	TGCAGCGTTGAACAAACCCGGCGGGGCTACTATGGCTACACCTTC	CSVEQTRRGYYGYTF
TRBV3-1/TRBV3-2	.	TRBJ2-1	TRBD2	TGTGCCAGCAAAAATAGTGCGGGGGGGGCTTTGATGAACAATGAGCAGTTCTTC	CASKNSAGGALMNNEQFF
TRBV5-8	.	TRBJ2-1	.	TGTGCCAGCAGCTTAGGGGCGCGGTGGGGTGAGCAGTTCTTC	CASSLGARWGEQFF
TRBV6-5	few	TRBJ2-7	.	TGTGCCAGCAGTACCCACAGGTTTCCCAACGAGCAGTACTTC	CASSTHRFPNEQYF
TRBV3-1/TRBV3-2	.	TRBJ1-4	.	TGTGCCAGCAGCCAAGATCCGGCACTAAGTGGTGAAAAACTGTTTTTT	CASSQDPALSGEKLFF
TRBV28	few	TRBJ1-2	.	TGTGCCAGCAGTTTATTCGGTACCAAGAGCGGAGATGGCTACACCTTC	CASSLFGTKSGDGYTF
TRBV4-1	.	TRBJ2-2	.	TGCGCCAGCAGCCAAGACAGGGCCCCCGGGGAGCTGTTTTTT	CASSQDRAPGELFF